These 10 T cell receptor beta chains originate from one sample sequenced in a study of CD8 T cells in ankylosing spondylitis. TCRdb re-called the 5' RACE reads with MiXCR, one entry per CDR3 protein. The sample has some 87,000 distinct CDR3 sequences; about 9% are singletons. The sample consisted of blood, either unsorted or a sorted T cell fraction (not recorded which). The source of these receptors is a male donor with ankylosing spondylitis or in good health (not recorded which).

This sequence joins TRBV24-1 and TRBJ2-5, with 9 nucleotides matching TRBD2. Germline assignment: CDR1 KGHDR and CDR2 SFDVKD. The CDR3 has 16 residues. V dropped 2 bases and J dropped 9; count of bases not matched to a gene: 12. The CDR3 loop is CATSDSRLAGREAQYF. Written as DNA, the CDR3 is TGTGCCACCAGTGATTCTCGGCTAGCGGGGAGGGAGGCCCAGTACTTC.

As regards this clonotype: This may come from a read error, since a much larger clone is one base off. The chain uses TRBV12-3 or TRBV12-4 and TRBJ2-1; either TRBD1 or TRBD2 may fit D (6 bases each). The CDR3 has 16 amino acids. Trimming shortened V by 3 bases and J by 2 bases, and 14 bases separated the two germline ends. CDR3 region: CASSFSGAGTYNEQFF. CDR3 nucleotide sequence: TGTGCCAGCAGTTTCTCGGGGGCGGGGACCTACAATGAGCAGTTCTTC.

This clonotype occurred a few times. One end of the junction fails to match germline, which may point to a read error. The gene calls are TRBV3-1 and TRBJ2-3; 11 nucleotides align to TRBD2. From germline, CDR1 is LGHDT and CDR2 YNNKEL (reference sequence). CDR3 size: 18 residues. This CDR3 is CTSSSNSKLAGGTDTQYF. The CDR3 DNA sequence: TGTACCAGCAGCTCTAACAGTAAACTAGCGGGGGGCACAGATACGCAGTATTTT.

This clonotype was recorded at least ten times. The chain has TRBV5-1 and TRBJ2-7; D not resolved. The CDR3 has 15 residues. The V and J ends lost 0 bases and 2 bases respectively, with 12 bases between them. Germline assignment: CDR1 SGHRS and CDR2 YFSETQ. The CDR3 reads CASSLEATPAYEQYF. The CDR3 region has the DNA TGCGCCAGCAGCTTGGAGGCAACCCCAGCCTACGAGCAGTACTTC.

This clonotype was found many times. The V call is TRBV29-1, the J call TRBJ1-2; D is unclear. Per the germline V gene, CDR1 is SQVTM and CDR2 is ANQGSEA. V was cut by 4 bases and J by 2 bases, with 8 bases left in between. The CDR3 has 12 residues. The CDR3 protein is CSVGPKNYGYTF. The CDR3 region has the DNA TGCAGCGTTGGTCCTAAGAACTATGGCTACACCTTC.

V is TRBV7-9 and J is TRBJ2-2; 8 nucleotides line up with TRBD1. The CDR3 sequence is 15 residues long. CDR1 and CDR2 (germline): SEHNR, FQNEAQ (reference sequence). V shed 5 bases, J shed 1 base, and the junction held 3 bases outside the gene matches. CDR3 protein: CASSTGTGNTGELFF. The CDR3 nucleotides are TGTGCCAGCAGCACAGGGACAGGGAACACCGGGGAGCTGTTTTTT.

This clonotype came up many times. The V call is TRBV12-3 or TRBV12-4, the J call TRBJ1-4, with D uncertain. Trimming took 2 bases from V and 0 from J, leaving 7 bases between them. The CDR3 covers 15 residues. The CDR3: CASSLRPTTNEKLFF. CDR3 sequence (DNA): TGTGCCAGCAGTTTAAGGCCGACAACTAATGAAAAACTGTTTTTT.

This clonotype was detected many times. The chain combines TRBV20-1 with TRBJ2-3; possibly TRBD1 or TRBD2 for D (5 bases each). The CDR3 has 16 residues. Trimming stripped 0 bases from V and 10 bases from J, with 23 bases between. Germline-derived CDR1 and CDR2 are DFQATT and SNEGSKA (reference sequence). CDR3: CSARDPVAGAPSAQYF. CDR3 sequence (DNA): TGCAGTGCTAGAGATCCGGTAGCCGGGGCCCCGTCGGCGCAGTATTTT.

This clonotype was seen more than once but under ten times. The chain couples TRBV7-9 to TRBJ1-1, with TRBD1 as a possible D gene (6 bases). The germline V gene encodes CDR1 SEHNR and CDR2 FQNEAQ (reference sequence). V was pared by 5 bases and J by 1 base, with 11 bases between. The CDR3 length is 14 residues. Here the CDR3 reads CASSDRDTNTEAFF. CDR3 bases: TGTGCCAGCAGCGACCGGGACACGAACACTGAAGCTTTCTTT.

The chain uses TRBV19 and TRBJ2-1; TRBD1 aligns across 9 bases. V was clipped by 0 bases and J by 2 bases; unmatched bases: 8. This CDR3 has 18 amino acids. The germline gives CDR1 LNHDA, CDR2 SQIVND (reference sequence). The CDR3 DNA reads TGTGCCAGTAGTATAGATAACGTAGGGGACAGGGCCTACAATGAGCAGTTCTTC. Its translation is CASSIDNVGDRAYNEQFF.